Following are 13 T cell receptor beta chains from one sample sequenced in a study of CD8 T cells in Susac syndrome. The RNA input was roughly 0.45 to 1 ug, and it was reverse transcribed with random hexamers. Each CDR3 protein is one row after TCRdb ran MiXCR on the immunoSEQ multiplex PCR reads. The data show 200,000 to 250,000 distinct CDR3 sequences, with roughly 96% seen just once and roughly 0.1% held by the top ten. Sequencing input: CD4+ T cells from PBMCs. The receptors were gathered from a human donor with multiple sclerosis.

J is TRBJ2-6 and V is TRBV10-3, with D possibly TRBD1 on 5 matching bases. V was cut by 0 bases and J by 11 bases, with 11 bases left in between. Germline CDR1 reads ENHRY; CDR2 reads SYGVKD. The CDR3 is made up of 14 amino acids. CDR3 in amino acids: CAISESGQGDVLTF. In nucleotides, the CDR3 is TGTGCCATCAGTGAGTCAGGGCAGGGCGACGTCCTGACTTTC.

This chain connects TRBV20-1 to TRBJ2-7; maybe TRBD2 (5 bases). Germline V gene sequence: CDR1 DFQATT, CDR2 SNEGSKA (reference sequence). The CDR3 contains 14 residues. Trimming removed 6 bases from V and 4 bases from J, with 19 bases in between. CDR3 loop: CSAQDPALVYEQYF. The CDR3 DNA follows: TGCAGTGCCCAAGACCCGGCACTAGTATACGAGCAGTACTTC.

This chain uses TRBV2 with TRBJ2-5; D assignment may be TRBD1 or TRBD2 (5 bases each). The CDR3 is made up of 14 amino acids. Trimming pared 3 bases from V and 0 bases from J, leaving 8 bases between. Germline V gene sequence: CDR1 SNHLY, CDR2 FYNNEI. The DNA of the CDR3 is TGTGCCAGCAGTGAGTGGGGGAACCAAGAGACCCAGTACTTC. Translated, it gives CASSEWGNQETQYF.

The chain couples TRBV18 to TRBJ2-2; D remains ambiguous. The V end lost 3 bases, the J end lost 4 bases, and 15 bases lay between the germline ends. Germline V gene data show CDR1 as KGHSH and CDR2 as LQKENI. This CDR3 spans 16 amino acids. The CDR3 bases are TGTGCCAGCTCACCCTACGGGTCAGGAGCCACCGGGGAGCTGTTTTTT. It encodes CASSPYGSGATGELFF.

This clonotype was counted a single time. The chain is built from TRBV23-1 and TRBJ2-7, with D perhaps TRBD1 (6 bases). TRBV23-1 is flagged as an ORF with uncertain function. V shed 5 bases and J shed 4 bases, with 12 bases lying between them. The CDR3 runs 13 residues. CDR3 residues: CASSGQPFYEQYF. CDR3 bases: TGCGCCAGCAGTGGACAGCCGTTTTACGAGCAGTACTTC.

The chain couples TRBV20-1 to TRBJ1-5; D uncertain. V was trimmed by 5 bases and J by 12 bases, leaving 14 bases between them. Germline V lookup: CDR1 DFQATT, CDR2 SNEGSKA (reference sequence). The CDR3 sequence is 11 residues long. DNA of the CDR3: TGCAGTGCTGCGACCGACCCGGTCCAGCATTTT. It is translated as CSAATDPVQHF.

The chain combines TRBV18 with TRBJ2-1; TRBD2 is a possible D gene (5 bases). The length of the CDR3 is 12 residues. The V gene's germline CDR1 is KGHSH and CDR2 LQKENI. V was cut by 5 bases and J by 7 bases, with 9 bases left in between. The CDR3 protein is CASSTERNEQFF. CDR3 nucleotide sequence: TGTGCCAGCTCAACAGAGCGGAATGAGCAGTTCTTC.

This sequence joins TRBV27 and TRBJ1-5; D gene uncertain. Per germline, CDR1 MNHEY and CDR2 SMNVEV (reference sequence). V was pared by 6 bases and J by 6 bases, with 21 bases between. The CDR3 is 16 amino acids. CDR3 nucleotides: TGTGCCAGCAGCCTACACGGACTGGCGGGCTCTCAGCCCCAGCATTTT. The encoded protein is CASSLHGLAGSQPQHF.

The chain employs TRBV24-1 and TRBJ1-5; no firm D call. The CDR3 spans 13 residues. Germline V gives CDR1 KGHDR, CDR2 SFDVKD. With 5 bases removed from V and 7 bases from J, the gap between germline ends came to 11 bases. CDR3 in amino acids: CATSGYMRQPQHF. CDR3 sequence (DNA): TGTGCCACCAGTGGATACATGAGGCAGCCCCAGCATTTT.

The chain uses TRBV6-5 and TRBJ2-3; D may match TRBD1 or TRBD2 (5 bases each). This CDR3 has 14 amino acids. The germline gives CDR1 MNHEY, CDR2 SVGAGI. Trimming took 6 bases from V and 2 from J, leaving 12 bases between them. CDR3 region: CASRRDGTTDTQYF. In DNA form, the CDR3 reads TGTGCCAGCAGACGGGACGGAACCACAGATACGCAGTATTTT.

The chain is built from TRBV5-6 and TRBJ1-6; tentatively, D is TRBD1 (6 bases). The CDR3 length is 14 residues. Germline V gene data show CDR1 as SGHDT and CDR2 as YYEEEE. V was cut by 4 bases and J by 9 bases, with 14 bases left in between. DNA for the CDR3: TGTGCCAGCAGCGGGGACAACGGGCTTTCACCCCTCCACTTT. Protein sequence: CASSGDNGLSPLHF.

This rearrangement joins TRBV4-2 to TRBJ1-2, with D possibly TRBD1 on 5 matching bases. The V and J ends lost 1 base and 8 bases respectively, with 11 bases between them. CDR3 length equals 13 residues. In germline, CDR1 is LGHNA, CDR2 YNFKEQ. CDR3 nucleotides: TGTGCCAGCAGCCAAGTAGGGGATTCGGGCTACACCTTC. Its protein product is CASSQVGDSGYTF.

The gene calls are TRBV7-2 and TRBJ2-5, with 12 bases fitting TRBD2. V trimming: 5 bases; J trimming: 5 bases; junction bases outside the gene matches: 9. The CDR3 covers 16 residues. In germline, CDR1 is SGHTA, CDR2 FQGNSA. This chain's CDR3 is CASSLSSGGAWETQYF. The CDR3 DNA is TGTGCCAGCAGCCTATCTAGCGGGGGGGCTTGGGAGACCCAGTACTTC.